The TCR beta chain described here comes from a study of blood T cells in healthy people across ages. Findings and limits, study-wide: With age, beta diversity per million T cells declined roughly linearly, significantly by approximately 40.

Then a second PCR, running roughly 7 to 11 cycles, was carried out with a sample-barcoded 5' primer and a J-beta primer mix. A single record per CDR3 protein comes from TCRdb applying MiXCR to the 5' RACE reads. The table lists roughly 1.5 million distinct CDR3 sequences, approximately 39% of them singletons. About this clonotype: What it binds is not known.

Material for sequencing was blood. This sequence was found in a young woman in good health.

The CDR3: CASSPGRRNSPLHF. Written as DNA, the CDR3 is TGTGCCAGCTCACCAGGAAGACGGAATTCACCCCTCCACTTT. The chain combines TRBV18 with TRBJ1-6; no clear D. Germline V gene sequence: CDR1 KGHSH, CDR2 LQKENI. This CDR3 has 14 residues. Deletions cut 2 bases from V and 7 bases from J, with 9 bases between.